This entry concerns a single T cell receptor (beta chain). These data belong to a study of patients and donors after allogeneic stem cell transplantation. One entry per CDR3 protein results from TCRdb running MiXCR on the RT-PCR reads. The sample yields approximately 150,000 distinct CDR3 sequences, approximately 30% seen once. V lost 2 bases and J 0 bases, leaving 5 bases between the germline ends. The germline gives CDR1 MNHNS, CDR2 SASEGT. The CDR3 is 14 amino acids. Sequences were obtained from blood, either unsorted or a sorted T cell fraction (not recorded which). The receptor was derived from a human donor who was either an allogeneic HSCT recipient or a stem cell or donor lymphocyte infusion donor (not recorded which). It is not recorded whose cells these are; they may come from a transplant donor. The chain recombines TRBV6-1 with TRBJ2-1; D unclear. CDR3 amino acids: CASSEHVSYNEQFF. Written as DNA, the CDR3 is TGTGCCAGCAGTGAACACGTCTCCTACAATGAGCAGTTCTTC.